Presented here are 25 T cell receptor beta chains from one specimen sequenced in a study of response to subunit inactivated influenza vaccine. TCRdb recomputed calls from the RT-PCR reads with MiXCR, one row per CDR3 protein. The sample includes about 780,000 distinct CDR3 sequences, 15% to 20% of them seen just once. Sequencing used PBMCs from blood, obtained 4 to 6 days after vaccination. The receptor set was obtained from a man aged 45-60 years who received an inactivated influenza vaccine.

This clonotype was picked up a small number of times. The chain uses TRBV29-1 and TRBJ2-7, with 7 bases identical to TRBD1. CDR3 length equals 15 residues. In germline, CDR1 is SQVTM, CDR2 ANQGSEA. V was clipped by 2 bases and J by 0 bases; unmatched bases: 7. CDR3 sequence reads: CSVELVGTASYEQYF. In nucleotides, the CDR3 is TGCAGCGTTGAATTGGTTGGGACAGCCTCCTACGAGCAGTACTTC.

A single count supports this clonotype. The genes are TRBV7-2 and TRBJ1-2; D is possibly TRBD1 (5 bases). This CDR3 is 14 amino acids long. The germline V gene encodes CDR1 SGHTA and CDR2 FQGNSA. V lost 3 bases and J 5 bases, leaving 13 bases between the germline ends. In DNA form, the CDR3 reads TGTGCCAGCAGCTTGGGAGGGGTAATTTATGGCTACACCTTC. Its translation: CASSLGGVIYGYTF.

This clonotype was counted a few times. The chain joins TRBV4-2 to TRBJ2-3; a weak D match, TRBD2 (6 bases). Germline loops: CDR1 LGHNA, CDR2 YNFKEQ. The ends were cut back, 1 base at V and 4 bases at J, with 9 bases in the middle. The CDR3 length is 14 residues. Here the CDR3 DNA reads TGTGCCAGCAGCCAAGCAACGGGAGCAGATACGCAGTATTTT. This gives the protein CASSQATGADTQYF.

A few counts support this clonotype. CDR3 in DNA: TGTGCCAGCAGACAGGGGGCTTACACAGATACGCAGTATTTT. As protein: CASRQGAYTDTQYF. This chain joins TRBV6-2 or TRBV6-3 and TRBJ2-3, with 9 bases lining up with TRBD1. Germline V gives CDR1 MNHEY, CDR2 SVGEGT. V trimming: 6 bases; J trimming: 2 bases; junction bases outside the gene matches: 3. The CDR3 loop spans 14 amino acids.

The chain combines TRBV7-2 with TRBJ2-7; 8 bases align to TRBD1. The trim removed 4 bases at V and 3 bases at J, leaving 11 bases unmatched. The CDR3 covers 16 residues. Looked up from germline, CDR1 is SGHTA and CDR2 is FQGNSA. This chain's CDR3 is CASSSRFGQGIYEQYF. DNA of the CDR3: TGTGCCAGCAGCTCCCGATTTGGACAGGGCATCTACGAGCAGTACTTC.

This clonotype appeared a few times. This chain links TRBV2 with TRBJ2-7; 8 nucleotides agree with TRBD2. This CDR3 region has 14 residues. V lost 7 bases and J lost 4; bases outside the gene matches: 9. Germline CDR1 reads SNHLY; CDR2 reads FYNNEI. The CDR3 reads CASTHEAGGYEQYF. CDR3 coding DNA: TGTGCCAGCACTCATGAGGCGGGAGGTTACGAGCAGTACTTC.

In the case of this clonotype: The junction does not match germline at one end; this may be a read error. The chain uses TRBV7-2 and TRBJ2-3; possibly TRBD2 for D (6 bases). CDR3 length equals 15 residues. Looked up from germline, CDR1 is SGHTA and CDR2 is FQGNSA. The CDR3 sequence is CASSIQSTSTVTQYF. CDR3 nucleotide sequence: TGTGCCAGCAGCATACAGAGTACTAGCACAGTTACGCAGTATTTT.

This clonotype was seen only a few times. The rearrangement joins TRBV5-1 to TRBJ2-3; 15 nucleotides line up with TRBD2. V lost 5 bases to trimming and J lost 6 bases; unmatched junction nucleotides: 1. The CDR3 has 14 residues. The germline V gene encodes CDR1 SGHRS and CDR2 YFSETQ. CDR3 in amino acids: CASRGLAGGDTQYF. The DNA of the CDR3 is TGCGCCAGCAGGGGACTAGCGGGAGGCGATACGCAGTATTTT. The whole variable domain, filled in from reference TRBV5-1 and TRBJ2-3, reads KAGVTQTPRYLIKTRGQQVTLSCSPISGHRSVSWYQQTPGQGLQFLFEYFSETQRNKGNFPGRFSGRQFSNSRSEMNVSTLELGDSALYLCASRGLAGGDTQYFGPGTRLTVL.

This clonotype turned up a few times. V and J are TRBV27 and TRBJ2-3; D may be TRBD1 (6 bases). CDR3 size: 16 residues. Germline assignment: CDR1 MNHEY and CDR2 SMNVEV (reference sequence). With 6 bases removed from V and 1 base from J, the gap between germline ends came to 17 bases. CDR3 region: CASSSRQVGGTDTQYF. CDR3 coding DNA: TGTGCCAGCAGCTCGAGACAGGTGGGGGGCACAGATACGCAGTATTTT.

The chain links TRBV7-9 to TRBJ2-5; D call uncertain. Between the trimmed V and J ends, which lost 8 bases and 1 base, there was a span of 11 bases. Looked up from germline, CDR1 is SEHNR and CDR2 is FQNEAQ (reference sequence). The CDR3 spans 13 residues. CDR3 DNA: TGTGCCAGCTGCCCCTTAGCCCAAGAGACCCAGTACTTC. Its protein product is CASCPLAQETQYF.

For this clonotype: A read error may explain this, as a much larger clone is one base away. The chain uses TRBV4-2 and TRBJ2-1; possibly TRBD1 for D (5 bases). CDR3 length: 15 amino acids. Looked up from germline, CDR1 is LGHNA and CDR2 is YNFKEQ. The ends were cut back, 2 bases at V and 5 bases at J, with 13 bases in the middle. CDR3 bases: TGTGCCAGCAGCCAACGACAAAGGGGAAACAATGAGCAGTTCTTC. Its translation: CASSQRQRGNNEQFF.

The V and J genes are TRBV4-1 and TRBJ1-6; D may be TRBD1 (5 bases). CDR3 length: 15 amino acids. The V gene's germline CDR1 is MGHRA and CDR2 YSYEKL. Deletions cut 1 base from V and 9 bases from J, with 13 bases between. The CDR3 here is CASSQVSTGGSPLHF. The CDR3, as DNA: TGCGCCAGCAGCCAAGTATCGACCGGGGGTTCACCCCTCCACTTT.

The chain employs TRBV20-1 and TRBJ2-1; TRBD2 agrees at 10 bases. With 0 bases clipped from V and 8 bases from J, the junction kept 7 bases outside the gene matches. In germline, CDR1 is DFQATT, CDR2 SNEGSKA (reference sequence). This CDR3 region has 15 residues. The chain's CDR3 is CSARDSRAGGHEQFF. CDR3 nucleotide sequence: TGCAGTGCTAGAGACTCTAGAGCGGGAGGGCATGAGCAGTTCTTC.

A few counts support this clonotype. The V and J genes are TRBV4-3 and TRBJ2-3; perhaps TRBD1 as D (6 bases). Germline values: CDR1 LGHNA, CDR2 YSLEER. The CDR3 totals 13 residues. Trimming shortened V by 3 bases and J by 11 bases, and 15 bases separated the two germline ends. CDR3 in amino acids: CASSQSDRYRQYF. CDR3 bases: TGCGCCAGCAGCCAGTCCGACAGGTATCGGCAGTATTTT.

J is TRBJ2-7 and V is TRBV20-1; TRBD2 agrees at 13 bases. Germline assignment: CDR1 DFQATT and CDR2 SNEGSKA (reference sequence). The CDR3 is 16 residues long. V shed 6 bases and J 3 bases; nucleotides not matched to a gene: 11. The CDR3 bases are TGCAGTGCCTGGACTAGCGGGAGCTTAATGGGCTACGAGCAGTACTTC. As protein: CSAWTSGSLMGYEQYF.

This clonotype was recorded a few times. The chain joins TRBV25-1 to TRBJ2-7; TRBD1 agrees at 7 bases. The CDR3 sequence is 16 residues long. V was pared by 5 bases and J by 3 bases, with 13 bases of the junction left unmatched. Germline V gene lookup returns CDR1 MGHDK and CDR2 SYGVNS. The CDR3 sequence is CASSRIRGGTIYEQYF. CDR3 coding DNA: TGTGCCAGCAGTCGAATCCGAGGGGGCACAATCTACGAGCAGTACTTC.

This chain links TRBV10-3 with TRBJ2-7; tentative D call: TRBD1 (5 bases). CDR1 and CDR2 (germline): ENHRY, SYGVKD. Trimming stripped 5 bases from V and 2 bases from J, with 10 bases between. The CDR3 covers 13 residues. The CDR3 loop is CAISPGLAYEQYF. The CDR3 nucleotides are TGTGCCATCAGTCCAGGGTTGGCCTACGAGCAGTACTTC.

In its sample, this clonotype was seen a few times. DNA for the CDR3: TGCAGTGCTAAACAGGGGGCAACTAATGAAAAACTGTTTTTT. Protein: CSAKQGATNEKLFF. The chain is built from TRBV20-1 and TRBJ1-4; TRBD1 matches 8 bases. V was clipped by 4 bases and J by 0 bases; unmatched bases: 1. CDR1 is DFQATT, CDR2 SNEGSKA, per germline (reference sequence). This CDR3 is 14 amino acids long.

This clonotype was counted between two and nine times. The chain uses TRBV7-2 and TRBJ2-4, with TRBD1 identical over 7 bases. The V gene's germline CDR1 is SGHTA and CDR2 FQGNSA. The CDR3 loop spans 15 amino acids. J was trimmed by 3 bases and V by 1 base; bases with no gene match: 3. The CDR3 sequence is CASSLEGAGKNIQYF. The CDR3 DNA is TGTGCCAGCAGCTTAGAGGGGGCGGGCAAAAACATTCAGTACTTC.

This sequence joins TRBV4-3 and TRBJ2-3; D possibly corresponds to TRBD1 (6 bases). Germline assignment: CDR1 LGHNA and CDR2 YSLEER. V was clipped by 4 bases and J by 2 bases, with 13 bases between them. The CDR3 consists of 15 residues. CDR3 nucleotide sequence: TGCGCCAGCAGCCTGCGTTCAGGGGTCACAGATACGCAGTATTTT. This encodes CASSLRSGVTDTQYF.

This clonotype was counted between two and nine times. The rearrangement uses TRBV5-5 and TRBJ2-7; D is ambiguous. V shed 0 bases and J shed 2 bases, with 9 bases lying between them. Germline assignment: CDR1 SGHKS and CDR2 YYEKEE (reference sequence). This CDR3 is built from 14 residues. The CDR3, as DNA: TGTGCCAGCAGCTTGGCGCTAGTTCCCTACGAGCAGTACTTC. Translating it yields CASSLALVPYEQYF. Drawing the rest from reference TRBV5-5 and TRBJ2-7, the complete variable domain is DAGVTQSPTHLIKTRGQQVTLRCSPISGHKSVSWYQQVLGQGPQFIFQYYEKEERGRGNFPDRFSARQFPNYSSELNVNALLLGDSALYLCASSLALVPYEQYFGPGTRLTVT.

This clonotype was seen more than once but under ten times. The V call is TRBV5-5, the J call TRBJ1-1; 8 bases agree with TRBD1. The germline gives CDR1 SGHKS, CDR2 YYEKEE (reference sequence). V was pared by 3 bases and J by 5 bases, with 3 bases of the junction left unmatched. There are 13 residues in the CDR3. The CDR3 loop is CASSSWTGTEAFF. CDR3 coding DNA: TGTGCCAGCAGCTCGTGGACAGGGACTGAAGCTTTCTTT.

The J gene is TRBJ2-5, the V gene TRBV7-3; D is uncertain. Germline-derived CDR1 and CDR2 are SGHTA and FQGTGA. The V end lost 3 bases, the J end lost 0 bases, and 5 bases lay between the germline ends. The CDR3 runs to 13 residues. CDR3 amino acids: CASSFTHQETQYF. CDR3 nucleotides: TGTGCCAGCAGCTTTACCCACCAAGAGACCCAGTACTTC.

The chain employs TRBV30 and TRBJ2-7; D tentatively fits TRBD1 or TRBD2 (6 bases each). The CDR3 length is 15 residues. Germline CDR1 GTSNPN, CDR2 SVGIG (reference sequence). The chain's CDR3 is CVGGHRGGNSYEQYF. CDR3 nucleotide sequence: TGTGTCGGGGGTCATCGAGGGGGAAACTCCTACGAGCAGTACTTC.

CDR3 in amino acids: CANRQGLTDTQYF. CDR3 coding DNA: TGTGCCAACCGACAGGGCCTCACAGATACGCAGTATTTT. V is TRBV10-3 and J is TRBJ2-3; 7 bases fit TRBD1. CDR1 is ENHRY and CDR2 is SYGVKD in the germline V gene. Germline trimming cut 10 bases from V and 2 bases from J; bases unmatched to any gene: 6. This CDR3 region has 13 residues.